One and the same sample provided the 22 T cell receptor beta chains below, sequenced in a study of T cell responses to AZD1222 COVID-19 vaccine. Profiled with immunoSEQ multiplex PCR; TCRdb holds only in-frame clones, not every one. The sample yields about 130,000 clones, 89% seen once. The sample here was peripheral blood, taken 28 days after the second AZD1222 dose. The receptor set was obtained from an adult who received the AZD1222 COVID-19 vaccine.

The chain links TRBV7-8 to TRBJ2-7; maybe TRBD1 (5 bases). The CDR3 runs to 15 residues. V was shortened by 1 base and J by 2 bases, with 12 bases between the two germline ends. The V gene's germline CDR1 is SGHVS and CDR2 FQNEAQ. This CDR3 reads CASSLGRARTYEQYF. CDR3 nucleotide sequence: TGTGCCAGCAGCTTAGGCAGGGCGCGAACCTACGAGCAGTACTTC.

J is TRBJ1-4 and V is TRBV7-8; 10 nucleotides line up with TRBD1. Germline loops: CDR1 SGHVS, CDR2 FQNEAQ. The trim removed 3 bases at V and 10 bases at J, leaving 14 bases unmatched. The CDR3 sequence is 17 residues long. CDR3 in amino acids: CASSFRGPGTGEGKLFF. The CDR3 bases are TGTGCCAGCAGCTTCAGGGGACCCGGGACAGGGGAGGGAAAACTGTTTTTT. Combining the CDR3 with reference TRBV7-8 and TRBJ1-4 gives the whole variable domain GAGVSQSPRYKVAKRGQDVALRCDPISGHVSLFWYQQALGQGPEFLTYFQNEAQLDKSGLPSDRFFAERPEGSVSTLKIQRTQQEDSAVYLCASSFRGPGTGEGKLFFGSGTQLSVL.

This clone was observed a handful of times. This chain connects TRBV6-5 to TRBJ2-7, with 8 bases fitting TRBD1. Germline trimming cut 6 bases from V and 5 bases from J; bases unmatched to any gene: 12. The CDR3 is 15 amino acids. From germline, CDR1 is MNHEY and CDR2 SVGAGI. The CDR3 loop is CASSGTPGQVDEQYF. In DNA form, the CDR3 reads TGTGCCAGCAGCGGAACTCCGGGACAGGTGGACGAGCAGTACTTC.

On this clone itself: The junction shows a germline mismatch at one end, possibly a read error. This chain connects TRBV7-6 to TRBJ2-7; 10 bases match TRBD2. CDR1 and CDR2 (germline): SGHVS, FNYEAQ. The CDR3 extends over 15 amino acids. The CDR3 DNA reads as TGTGCCAGCAGCCTAGCGGGGGACGCCTCCTACGAGCAGTACTTC. This encodes CASSLAGDASYEQYF.

This clone was detected a few times. The rearrangement links TRBV16 to TRBJ1-6; 7 positions match TRBD1. The V and J ends lost 0 bases and 9 bases, in that order; junction bases with no gene match: 5. The V gene's germline CDR1 is KGHSY and CDR2 FQNENV. The CDR3 sequence is 15 residues long. In nucleotides, the CDR3 is TGTGCCAGCAGCCAATCTTGGGACAGCCTTTCACCCCTCCACTTT. Translation gives CASSQSWDSLSPLHF.

The CDR3 DNA follows: TGTGCCAGCAGCCGTCCGACAGGGAGGGGGTATGGCTACACCTTC. It is translated as CASSRPTGRGYGYTF. This chain links TRBV11-2 with TRBJ1-2, with 7 nucleotides matching TRBD1. The germline CDR1 and CDR2 sequences are SGHAT and FQNNGV. V was pared by 5 bases and J by 5 bases, with 11 bases of the junction left unmatched. The CDR3 has 15 amino acids.

J is TRBJ2-7 and V is TRBV5-5; the D gene is possibly TRBD2 (5 bases). CDR3 length: 13 residues. Germline lookup yields CDR1 SGHKS and CDR2 YYEKEE (reference sequence). V gave up 6 bases and J gave up 2 bases, with 12 bases separating them. Here the CDR3 DNA reads TGTGCCAGCACCCTAGACGGGACCTACGAGCAGTACTTC. It codes for CASTLDGTYEQYF.

V and J are TRBV30 and TRBJ1-1; tentative D call: TRBD1 (5 bases). V dropped 6 bases and J dropped 10 bases, with 15 bases sitting between them. Germline CDR1 reads GTSNPN; CDR2 reads SVGIG (reference sequence). The CDR3 is 11 residues long. As DNA, the CDR3 is TGTGCCTGCAGGGACCCCCAACGAGCTTTCTTT. This gives the protein CACRDPQRAFF.

The chain carries TRBV29-1 and TRBJ2-5, with 7 nucleotides matching TRBD1. Germline values: CDR1 SQVTM, CDR2 ANQGSEA. The V gene end was trimmed by 5 bases and the J gene end by 4 bases; junction bases not matched to a gene: 4. The CDR3 length is 12 residues. This CDR3 reads CSVQQGLETQYF. CDR3 bases: TGCAGCGTTCAACAGGGGCTAGAGACCCAGTACTTC.

The chain joins TRBV4-1 to TRBJ1-5; D is uncertain. CDR1 MGHRA and CDR2 YSYEKL come from the germline V gene. The CDR3 loop spans 17 amino acids. Deletions cut 1 base from V and 1 base from J, with 14 bases between. The DNA of the CDR3 is TGCGCCAGCAGCCAAGCGGGGAGGTCACAGAGCAATCAGCCCCAGCATTTT. It encodes CASSQAGRSQSNQPQHF.

The rearrangement joins TRBV30 to TRBJ1-5; no definite D call. The germline V and J ends were trimmed by 5 bases and 8 bases, with 19 bases remaining between them. The germline CDR1 and CDR2 sequences are GTSNPN and SVGIG (reference sequence). The CDR3 totals 14 residues. DNA of the CDR3: TGTGCCTGGGGGAGAAAAGGGATCCTTGAGCCCCAGCATTTT. Amino acid sequence: CAWGRKGILEPQHF.

This chain links TRBV9 with TRBJ2-7; D possibly corresponds to TRBD1 (5 bases). The CDR3 spans 15 residues. With 0 bases removed from V and 1 base from J, the gap between germline ends came to 11 bases. CDR1 and CDR2 from the germline V gene are SGDLS and YYNGEE. The DNA of the CDR3 is TGTGCCAGCAGCGTAGCTTCGGCAGGGTCCTACGAGCAGTACTTC. This codes for CASSVASAGSYEQYF.

The chain employs TRBV18 and TRBJ1-6, with TRBD1 as a possible D gene (5 bases). The V end lost 8 bases, the J end lost 8 bases, and 13 bases lay between the germline ends. CDR3 length: 13 amino acids. Looked up from germline, CDR1 is KGHSH and CDR2 is LQKENI. The CDR3 is CASDGGVDSPLHF. CDR3 bases: TGTGCCAGCGACGGGGGGGTGGATTCACCCCTCCACTTT.

The chain has TRBV30 and TRBJ1-4; D uncertain. Trimming pared 1 base from V and 4 bases from J, leaving 7 bases between. Germline CDR1 and CDR2: GTSNPN and SVGIG (reference sequence). The CDR3 loop spans 13 amino acids. The CDR3 region has the DNA TGTGCCTGGAGTGGGGGTTTTAATGAAAAACTGTTTTTT. It is translated as CAWSGGFNEKLFF.

This clone has more than one count but fewer than ten. V gene TRBV7-9 combines with J gene TRBJ1-6, with TRBD1 matching 7 bases. J lost 7 bases, V lost 4 bases, and 4 bases had no gene match. The CDR3 runs to 14 residues. Germline loops: CDR1 SEHNR, CDR2 FQNEAQ (reference sequence). CDR3 in DNA: TGTGCCAGCAGCTCCCAGGGGGGGAATTCACCCCTCCACTTT. Translating gives CASSSQGGNSPLHF. Variable domain in full (rest from reference TRBV7-9 and TRBJ1-6): DTGVSQNPRHKITKRGQNVTFRCDPISEHNRLYWYRQTLGQGPEFLTYFQNEAQLEKSRLLSDRFSAERPKGSFSTLEIQRTEQGDSAMYLCASSSQGGNSPLHFGNGTRLTVT.

The J gene is TRBJ1-1, the V gene TRBV11-2; D is unresolved. There are 14 residues in the CDR3. Germline-derived CDR1 and CDR2 are SGHAT and FQNNGV. The ends were cut back, 0 bases at V and 0 bases at J, with 5 bases in the middle. The CDR3 DNA reads as TGTGCCAGCAGCTTAGACGGAATGAACACTGAAGCTTTCTTT. Translation gives CASSLDGMNTEAFF.

The chain has TRBV4-1 and TRBJ1-5, with a possible D match to TRBD1 (6 bases). Germline V gene sequence: CDR1 MGHRA, CDR2 YSYEKL. The CDR3 runs 17 residues. V shed 0 bases and J shed 9 bases, with 21 bases lying between them. The CDR3 bases are TGCGCCAGCAGCCAAGATGGGAGGGTACAGGGCGCTGGGCCCCAGCATTTT. The encoded protein is CASSQDGRVQGAGPQHF.

The J gene is TRBJ2-5, the V gene TRBV3-1 (or the pseudogene TRBV3-2), with D unresolved. This CDR3 region has 12 residues. Germline CDR1 LGHDT, CDR2 YNNKEL (reference sequence). Trimming cost V 1 base and J 1 base, with 1 base left between them. The CDR3 reads CASSQVQETQYF. Written as DNA, the CDR3 is TGTGCCAGCAGCCAAGTCCAAGAGACCCAGTACTTC.

The chain links TRBV19 to TRBJ2-1; 14 bases are shared with TRBD2. The germline CDR1 and CDR2 sequences are LNHDA and SQIVND (reference sequence). V was pared by 3 bases and J by 6 bases, with 16 bases of the junction left unmatched. There are 20 residues in the CDR3. DNA for the CDR3: TGTGCCAGTAGTATTGGGGTCACAGAGGGACTAGCGGGAGTATTCAATGAGCAGTTCTTC. It encodes CASSIGVTEGLAGVFNEQFF.

This chain links TRBV5-4 with TRBJ2-5, with TRBD2 as a possible D gene (5 bases). Germline-derived CDR1 and CDR2 are SGHNT and YYREEE (reference sequence). Trimming cost V 5 bases and J 5 bases, with 19 bases left between them. This CDR3 contains 15 residues. The CDR3 nucleotides are TGTGCCAGCAGTAAGAGCGGACCCCAGGCGGAGACCCAGTACTTC. Its translation: CASSKSGPQAETQYF.

V and J are TRBV7-9 and TRBJ2-3; D unresolved. V was trimmed by 5 bases and J by 1 base, leaving 7 bases between them. The CDR3 totals 13 residues. From germline, CDR1 is SEHNR and CDR2 FQNEAQ (reference sequence). The CDR3 nucleotides read TGTGCCAGCAGCCTCAGCGGCACAGATACGCAGTATTTT. Its protein is CASSLSGTDTQYF.

The chain employs TRBV9 and TRBJ1-1, with D maybe TRBD1 (6 bases). Per the germline V gene, CDR1 is SGDLS and CDR2 is YYNGEE. This CDR3 has 15 residues. V dropped 0 bases and J dropped 2 bases, with 11 bases sitting between them. In nucleotides, the CDR3 is TGTGCCAGCAGCGTAGAAGGACAGCCTAACACTGAAGCTTTCTTT. Its translation is CASSVEGQPNTEAFF.